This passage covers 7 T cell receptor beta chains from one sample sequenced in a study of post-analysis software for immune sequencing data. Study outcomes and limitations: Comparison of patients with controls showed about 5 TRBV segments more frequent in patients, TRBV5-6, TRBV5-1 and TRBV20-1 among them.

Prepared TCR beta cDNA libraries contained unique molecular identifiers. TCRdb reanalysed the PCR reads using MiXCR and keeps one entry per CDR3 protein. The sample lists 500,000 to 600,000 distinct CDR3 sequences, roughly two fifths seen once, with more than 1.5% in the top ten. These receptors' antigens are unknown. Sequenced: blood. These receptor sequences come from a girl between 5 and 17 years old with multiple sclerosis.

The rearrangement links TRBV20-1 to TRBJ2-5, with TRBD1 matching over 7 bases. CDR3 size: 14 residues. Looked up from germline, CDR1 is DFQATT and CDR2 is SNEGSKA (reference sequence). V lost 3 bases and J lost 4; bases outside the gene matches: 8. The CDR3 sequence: CSASPRAGGETQYF. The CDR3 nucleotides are TGCAGTGCTAGCCCCAGGGCAGGGGGAGAGACCCAGTACTTC.

Here the CDR3 reads CASSSRTGDEKLFF. The CDR3 DNA reads as TGTGCCAGCAGCTCCCGGACAGGGGACGAAAAACTGTTTTTT. The chain recombines TRBV7-2 with TRBJ1-4; 9 bases are shared with TRBD1. The germline gives CDR1 SGHTA, CDR2 FQGNSA. The J segment lost 8 bases and the V segment lost 4 bases, leaving 5 bases of the junction unmatched. This CDR3 is 14 amino acids long.

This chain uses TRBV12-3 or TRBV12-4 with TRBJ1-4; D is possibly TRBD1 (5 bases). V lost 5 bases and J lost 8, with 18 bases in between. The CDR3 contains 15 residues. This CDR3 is CASSTDRNFKEKLFF. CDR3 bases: TGTGCCAGCAGTACCGACAGAAACTTCAAAGAAAAACTGTTTTTT.

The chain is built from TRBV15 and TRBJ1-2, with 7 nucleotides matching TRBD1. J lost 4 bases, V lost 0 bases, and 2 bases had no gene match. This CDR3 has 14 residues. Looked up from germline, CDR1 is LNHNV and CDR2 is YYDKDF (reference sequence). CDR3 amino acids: CATSRDRGFYGYTF. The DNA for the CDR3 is TGTGCCACCAGCAGAGACAGGGGGTTCTATGGCTACACCTTC.

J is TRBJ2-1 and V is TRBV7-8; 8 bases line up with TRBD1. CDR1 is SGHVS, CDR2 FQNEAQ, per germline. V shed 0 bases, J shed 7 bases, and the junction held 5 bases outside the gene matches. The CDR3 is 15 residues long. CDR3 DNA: TGTGCCAGCAGCTTAGCAGCCGGGACAGGTAATGAGCAGTTCTTC. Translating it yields CASSLAAGTGNEQFF.

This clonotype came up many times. CDR3 in DNA: TGCAGTGTCCAGACTAGCGGGGGGTACAATGAGCAGTTCTTC. It codes for CSVQTSGGYNEQFF. This rearrangement joins TRBV20-1 to TRBJ2-1, with TRBD2 matching over 13 bases. Per the germline V gene, CDR1 is DFQATT and CDR2 is SNEGSKA (reference sequence). This CDR3 contains 14 residues. V dropped 7 bases and J dropped 4; count of bases not matched to a gene: 4.

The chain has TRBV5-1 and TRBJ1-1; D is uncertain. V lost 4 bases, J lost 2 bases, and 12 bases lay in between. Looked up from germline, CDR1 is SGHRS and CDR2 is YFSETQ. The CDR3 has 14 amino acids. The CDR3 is CASSVAGINTEAFF. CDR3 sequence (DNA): TGCGCCAGCAGCGTTGCAGGAATTAACACTGAAGCTTTCTTT.